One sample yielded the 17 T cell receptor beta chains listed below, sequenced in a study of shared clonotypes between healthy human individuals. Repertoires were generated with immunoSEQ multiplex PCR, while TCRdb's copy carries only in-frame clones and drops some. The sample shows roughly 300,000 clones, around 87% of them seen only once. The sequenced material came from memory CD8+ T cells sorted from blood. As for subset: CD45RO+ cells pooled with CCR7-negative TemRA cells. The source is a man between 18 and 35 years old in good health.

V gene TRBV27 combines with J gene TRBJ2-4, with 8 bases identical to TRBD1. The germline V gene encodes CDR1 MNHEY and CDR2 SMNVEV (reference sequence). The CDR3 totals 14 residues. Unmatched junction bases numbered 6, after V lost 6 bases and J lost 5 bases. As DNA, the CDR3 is TGTGCCAGCAGCCCGGGACAGGAGGAAAACATTCAGTACTTC. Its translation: CASSPGQEENIQYF.

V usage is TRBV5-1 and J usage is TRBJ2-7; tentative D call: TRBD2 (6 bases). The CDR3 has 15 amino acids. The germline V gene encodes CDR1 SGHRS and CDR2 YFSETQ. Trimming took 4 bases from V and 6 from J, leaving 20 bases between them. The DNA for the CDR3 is TGCGCCAGCAGCCCGGAGGGTAGTTCGATGGGCGAGCAGTACTTC. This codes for CASSPEGSSMGEQYF.

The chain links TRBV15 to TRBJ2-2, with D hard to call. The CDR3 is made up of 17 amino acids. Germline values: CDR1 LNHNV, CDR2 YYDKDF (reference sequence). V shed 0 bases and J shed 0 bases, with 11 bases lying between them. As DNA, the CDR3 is TGTGCCACCAGCAGAGATGTTTGGGGATCGAACACCGGGGAGCTGTTTTTT. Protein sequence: CATSRDVWGSNTGELFF.

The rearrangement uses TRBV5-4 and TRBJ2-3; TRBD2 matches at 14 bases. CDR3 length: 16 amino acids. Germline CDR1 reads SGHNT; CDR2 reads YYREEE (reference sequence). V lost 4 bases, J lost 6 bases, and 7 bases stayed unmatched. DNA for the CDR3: TGTGCCAGCAGCAAGGGACTAGCGGGGGCGGGGGATACGCAGTATTTT. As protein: CASSKGLAGAGDTQYF.

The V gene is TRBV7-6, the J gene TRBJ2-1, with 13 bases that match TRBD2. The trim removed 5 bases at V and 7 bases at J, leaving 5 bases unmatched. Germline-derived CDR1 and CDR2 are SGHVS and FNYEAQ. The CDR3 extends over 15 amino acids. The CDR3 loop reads CASSRGLAGLNEQFF. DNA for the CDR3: TGTGCCAGCAGCCGGGGACTAGCGGGACTAAATGAGCAGTTCTTC.

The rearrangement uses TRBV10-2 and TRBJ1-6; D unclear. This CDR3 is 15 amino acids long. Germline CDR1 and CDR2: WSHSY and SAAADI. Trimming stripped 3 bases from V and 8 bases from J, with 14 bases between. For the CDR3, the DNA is TGCGCCAGCAGTGAAATCCCGACTGGGGATTCACCCCTCCACTTT. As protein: CASSEIPTGDSPLHF.

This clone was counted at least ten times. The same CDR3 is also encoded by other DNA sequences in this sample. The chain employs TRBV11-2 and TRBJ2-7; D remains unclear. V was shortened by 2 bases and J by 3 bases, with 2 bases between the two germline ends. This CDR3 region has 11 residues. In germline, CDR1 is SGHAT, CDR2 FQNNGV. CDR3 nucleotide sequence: TGTGCCAGCAGCTTAAACTACGAGCAGTACTTC. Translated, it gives CASSLNYEQYF.

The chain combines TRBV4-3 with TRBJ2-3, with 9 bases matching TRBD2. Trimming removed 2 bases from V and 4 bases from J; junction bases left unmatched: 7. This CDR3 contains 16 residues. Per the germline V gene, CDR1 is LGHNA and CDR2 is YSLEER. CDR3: CASSQLWAGGPDTQYF. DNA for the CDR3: TGCGCCAGCAGCCAACTTTGGGCGGGAGGGCCAGATACGCAGTATTTT.

The CDR3, as DNA: TGTGCCAGCAGTCCCTCGATCCCCCATACAGGGATCTATGGCTACACCTTC. Translating it yields CASSPSIPHTGIYGYTF. The genes are TRBV25-1 and TRBJ1-2, with a possible D match to TRBD1 (6 bases). This CDR3 has 17 amino acids. From germline, CDR1 is MGHDK and CDR2 SYGVNS. Trimming cost V 5 bases and J 4 bases, with 23 bases left between them.

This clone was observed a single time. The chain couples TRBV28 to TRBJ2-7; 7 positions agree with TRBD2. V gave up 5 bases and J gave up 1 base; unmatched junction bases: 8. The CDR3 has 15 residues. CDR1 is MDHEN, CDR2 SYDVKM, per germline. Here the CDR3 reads CASSLIPGGSYEQYF. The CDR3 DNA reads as TGTGCCAGCAGTCTAATCCCGGGGGGATCCTACGAGCAGTACTTC. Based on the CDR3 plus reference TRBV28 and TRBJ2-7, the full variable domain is DVKVTQSSRYLVKRTGEKVFLECVQDMDHENMFWYRQDPGLGLRLIYFSYDVKMKEKGDIPEGYSVSREKKERFSLILESASTNQTSMYLCASSLIPGGSYEQYFGPGTRLTVT.

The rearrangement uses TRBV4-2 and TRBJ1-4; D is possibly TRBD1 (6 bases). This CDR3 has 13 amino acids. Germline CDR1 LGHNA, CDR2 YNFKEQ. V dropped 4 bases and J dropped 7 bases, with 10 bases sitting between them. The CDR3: CASSPIGGEKLFF. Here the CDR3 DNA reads TGTGCCAGCAGCCCCATAGGGGGTGAAAAACTGTTTTTT.

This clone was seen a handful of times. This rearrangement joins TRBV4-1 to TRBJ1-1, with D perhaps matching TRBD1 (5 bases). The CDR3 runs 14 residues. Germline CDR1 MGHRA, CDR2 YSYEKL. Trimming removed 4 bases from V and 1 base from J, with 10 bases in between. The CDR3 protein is CASSLQERNTEAFF. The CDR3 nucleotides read TGCGCCAGCAGCCTACAGGAGAGGAACACTGAAGCTTTCTTT.

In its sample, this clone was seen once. The CDR3 sequence is CATSRAAADSPLHF. The CDR3 DNA sequence: TGTGCCACCAGCAGAGCCGCCGCGGATTCACCCCTCCACTTT. The rearrangement links TRBV15 to TRBJ1-6, with unresolved D. Per the germline V gene, CDR1 is LNHNV and CDR2 is YYDKDF (reference sequence). CDR3 length: 14 amino acids. V lost 1 base, J lost 8 bases, and 9 bases lay in between.

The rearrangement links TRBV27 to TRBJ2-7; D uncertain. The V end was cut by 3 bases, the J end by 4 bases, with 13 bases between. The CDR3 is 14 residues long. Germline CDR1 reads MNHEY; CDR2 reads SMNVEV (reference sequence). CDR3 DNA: TGTGCCAGCAGTTTCCATGGGCCCAATTACGAGCAGTACTTC. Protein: CASSFHGPNYEQYF.

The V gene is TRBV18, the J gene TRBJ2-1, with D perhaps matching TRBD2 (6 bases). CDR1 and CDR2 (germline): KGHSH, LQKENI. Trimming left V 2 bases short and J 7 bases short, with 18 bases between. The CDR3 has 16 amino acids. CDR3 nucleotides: TGTGCCAGCTCACCATCCGGGACGGGACTTTGGAATGAGCAGTTCTTC. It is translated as CASSPSGTGLWNEQFF.

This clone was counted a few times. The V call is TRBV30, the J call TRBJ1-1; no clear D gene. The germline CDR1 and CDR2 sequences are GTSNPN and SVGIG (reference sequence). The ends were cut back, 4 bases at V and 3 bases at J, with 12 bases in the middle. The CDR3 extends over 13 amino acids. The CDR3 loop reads CAWMKQKDTEAFF. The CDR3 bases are TGTGCCTGGATGAAACAGAAGGACACTGAAGCTTTCTTT.

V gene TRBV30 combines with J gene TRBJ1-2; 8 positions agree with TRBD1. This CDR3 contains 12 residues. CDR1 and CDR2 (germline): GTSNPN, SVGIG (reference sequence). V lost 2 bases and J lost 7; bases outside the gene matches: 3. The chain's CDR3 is CAWSFTGGGYTF. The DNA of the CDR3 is TGTGCCTGGAGTTTCACAGGGGGTGGCTACACCTTC.